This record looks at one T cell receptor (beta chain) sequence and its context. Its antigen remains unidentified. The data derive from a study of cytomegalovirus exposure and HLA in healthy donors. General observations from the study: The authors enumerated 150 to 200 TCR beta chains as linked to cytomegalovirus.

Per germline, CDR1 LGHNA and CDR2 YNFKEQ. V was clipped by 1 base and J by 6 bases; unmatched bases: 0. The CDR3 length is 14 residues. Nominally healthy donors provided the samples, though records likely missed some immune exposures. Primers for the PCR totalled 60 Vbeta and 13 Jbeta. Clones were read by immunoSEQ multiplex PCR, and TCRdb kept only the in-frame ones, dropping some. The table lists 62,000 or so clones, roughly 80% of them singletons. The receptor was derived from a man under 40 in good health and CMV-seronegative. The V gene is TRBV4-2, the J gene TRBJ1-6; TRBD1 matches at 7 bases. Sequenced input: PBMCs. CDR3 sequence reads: CASSQGQGNSPLHF. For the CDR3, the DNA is TGTGCCAGCAGCCAAGGACAGGGTAATTCACCCCTCCACTTT.